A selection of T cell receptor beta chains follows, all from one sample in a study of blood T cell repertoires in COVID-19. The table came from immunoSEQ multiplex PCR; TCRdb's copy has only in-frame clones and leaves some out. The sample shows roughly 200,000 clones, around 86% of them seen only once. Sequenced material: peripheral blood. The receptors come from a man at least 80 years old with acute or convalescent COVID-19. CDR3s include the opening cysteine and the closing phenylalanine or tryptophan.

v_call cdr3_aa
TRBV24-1 CATSDPLRGGEETQYF
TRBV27 CASTRTRNTGELFF
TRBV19 CASSRTGKDGYGYTF
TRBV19 CASTRDMANEKLFF
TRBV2 CASTRGQGALYGYTF
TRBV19 CASSRGTGVSGNTIYF
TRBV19 CATKVTMNTEAFF
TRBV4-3 CASSPTGGGNEQFF
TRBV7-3 CASSLTPELSGANVLTF
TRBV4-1 CASSPGQGANYGYTF
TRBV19 CASSPGQGAYNEQFF
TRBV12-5 CASGLQRSLYNEQFF
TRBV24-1 CATQVGGRGTVEQFF
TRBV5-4 CASSLGAGANSPLHF
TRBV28 CASSSPPGRGNGYTF
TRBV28 CASSPTGRDGYTF
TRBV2 CASRGTGSGGYTF
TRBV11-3 CASRGLRGEQFF
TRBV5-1 CASSLPPQKSNQPQHF
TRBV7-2 CASSLDSGPGELFF
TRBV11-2 CASSLDLRETQYF
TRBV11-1 CASSWGTSGRGNEQFF
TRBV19 CASSAGTGRNEQFF
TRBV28 CASSPITPTGAYGYTF
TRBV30 CAWSVLKDRGLHF
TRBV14 CASSRQGVGAQFF
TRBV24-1 CATSDPGQGATNEKLFF
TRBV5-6 CASSQRRGGGETQYF
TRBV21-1 CASSKVRTGGVRPKNIQYF